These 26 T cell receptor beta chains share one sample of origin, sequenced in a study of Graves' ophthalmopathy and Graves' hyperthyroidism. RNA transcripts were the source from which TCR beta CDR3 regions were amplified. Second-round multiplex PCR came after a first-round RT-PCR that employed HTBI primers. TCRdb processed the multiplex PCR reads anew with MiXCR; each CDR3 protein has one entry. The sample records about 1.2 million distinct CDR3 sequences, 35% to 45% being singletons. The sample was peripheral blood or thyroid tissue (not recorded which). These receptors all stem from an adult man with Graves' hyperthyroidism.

The CDR3: CSARVGNTGELFF. The CDR3 DNA reads as TGCAGTGCTAGAGTCGGGAACACCGGGGAGCTGTTTTTT. The chain carries TRBV20-1 and TRBJ2-2; D call uncertain. This CDR3 is built from 13 residues. The germline V gene encodes CDR1 DFQATT and CDR2 SNEGSKA (reference sequence). V was pared by 1 base and J by 1 base, with 4 bases between.

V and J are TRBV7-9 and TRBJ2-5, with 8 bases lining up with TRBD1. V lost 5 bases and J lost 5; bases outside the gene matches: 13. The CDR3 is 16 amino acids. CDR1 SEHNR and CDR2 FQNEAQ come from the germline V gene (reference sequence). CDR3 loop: CASSAPGTGWGETQYF. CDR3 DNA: TGTGCCAGCAGCGCTCCCGGGACAGGTTGGGGGGAGACCCAGTACTTC.

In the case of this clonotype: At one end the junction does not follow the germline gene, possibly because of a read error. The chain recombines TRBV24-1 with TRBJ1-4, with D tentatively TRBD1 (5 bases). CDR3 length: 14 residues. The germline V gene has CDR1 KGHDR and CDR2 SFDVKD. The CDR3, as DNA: TGTGCCACCAGTGACAGGGCGGACGATGAAAAACTTTTTTTT. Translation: CATSDRADDEKLFF.

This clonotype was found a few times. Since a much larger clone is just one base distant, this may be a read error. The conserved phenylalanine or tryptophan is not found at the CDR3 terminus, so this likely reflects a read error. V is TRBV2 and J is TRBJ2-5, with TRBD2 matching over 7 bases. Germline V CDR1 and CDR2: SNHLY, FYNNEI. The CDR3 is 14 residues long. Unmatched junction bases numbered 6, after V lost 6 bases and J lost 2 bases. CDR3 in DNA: TGTGCCAGCAGGACGAGGCGGGAGCAAGAGACCCAGTACTCC. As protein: CASRTRREQETQYS.

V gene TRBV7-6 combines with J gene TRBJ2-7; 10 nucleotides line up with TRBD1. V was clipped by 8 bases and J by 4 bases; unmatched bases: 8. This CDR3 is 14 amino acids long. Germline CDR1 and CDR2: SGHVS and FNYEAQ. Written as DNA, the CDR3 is TGTGCCAGCGGATTAGGACAGGGGGGATACGAGCAGTACTTC. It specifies CASGLGQGGYEQYF. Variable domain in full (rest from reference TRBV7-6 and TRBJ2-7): GAGVSQSPRYKVTKRGQDVALRCDPISGHVSLYWYRQALGQGPEFLTYFNYEAQQDKSGLPNDRFSAERPEGSISTLTIQRTEQRDSAMYRCASGLGQGGYEQYFGPGTRLTVT.

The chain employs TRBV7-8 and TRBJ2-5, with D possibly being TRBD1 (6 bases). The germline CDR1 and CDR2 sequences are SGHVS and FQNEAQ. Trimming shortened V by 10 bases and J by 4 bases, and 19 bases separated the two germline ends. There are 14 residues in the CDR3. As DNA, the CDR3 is TGTGCCACGCGAATGGGGGCCGAGGGAGAGACCCAGTACTTC. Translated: CATRMGAEGETQYF.

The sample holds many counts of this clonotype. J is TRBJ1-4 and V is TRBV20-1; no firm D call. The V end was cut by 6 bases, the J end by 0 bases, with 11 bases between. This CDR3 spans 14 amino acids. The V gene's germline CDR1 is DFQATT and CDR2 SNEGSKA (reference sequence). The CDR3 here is CSAISQTTNEKLFF. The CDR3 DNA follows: TGCAGTGCAATATCACAGACAACTAATGAAAAACTGTTTTTT.

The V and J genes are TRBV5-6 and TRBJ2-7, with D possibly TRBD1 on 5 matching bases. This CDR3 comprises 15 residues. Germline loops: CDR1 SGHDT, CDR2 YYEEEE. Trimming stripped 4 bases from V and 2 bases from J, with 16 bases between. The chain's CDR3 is CASSPDKGRTYEQYF. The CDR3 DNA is TGTGCCAGCAGCCCAGATAAGGGGCGGACCTACGAGCAGTACTTC. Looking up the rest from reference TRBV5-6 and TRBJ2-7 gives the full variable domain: DAGVTQSPTHLIKTRGQQVTLRCSPKSGHDTVSWYQQALGQGPQFIFQYYEEEERQRGNFPDRFSGHQFPNYSSELNVNALLLGDSALYLCASSPDKGRTYEQYFGPGTRLTVT.

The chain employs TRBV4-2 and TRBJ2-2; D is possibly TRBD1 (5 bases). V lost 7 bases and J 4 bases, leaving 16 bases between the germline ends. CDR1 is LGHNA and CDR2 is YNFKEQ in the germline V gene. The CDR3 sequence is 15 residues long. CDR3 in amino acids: CASTPTVASTGELFF. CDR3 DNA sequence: TGTGCCAGCACCCCGACAGTGGCGTCCACCGGGGAGCTGTTTTTT.

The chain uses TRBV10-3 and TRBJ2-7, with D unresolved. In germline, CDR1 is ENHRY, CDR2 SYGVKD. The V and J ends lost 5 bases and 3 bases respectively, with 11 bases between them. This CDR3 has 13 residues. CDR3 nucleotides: TGTGCCATCAGTCCCGGGCCCGTCTACGAGCAGTACTTC. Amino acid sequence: CAISPGPVYEQYF.

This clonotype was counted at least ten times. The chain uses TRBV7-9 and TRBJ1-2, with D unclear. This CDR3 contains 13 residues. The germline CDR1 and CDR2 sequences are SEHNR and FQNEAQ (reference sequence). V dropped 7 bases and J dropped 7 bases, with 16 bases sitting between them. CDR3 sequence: CASTSYQTAGYTF. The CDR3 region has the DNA TGTGCCAGCACCTCATACCAAACGGCTGGCTACACCTTC. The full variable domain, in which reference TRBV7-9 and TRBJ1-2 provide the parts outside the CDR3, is DTGVSQNPRHKITKRGQNVTFRCDPISEHNRLYWYRQTLGQGPEFLTYFQNEAQLEKSRLLSDRFSAERPKGSFSTLEIQRTEQGDSAMYLCASTSYQTAGYTFGSGTRLTVV.

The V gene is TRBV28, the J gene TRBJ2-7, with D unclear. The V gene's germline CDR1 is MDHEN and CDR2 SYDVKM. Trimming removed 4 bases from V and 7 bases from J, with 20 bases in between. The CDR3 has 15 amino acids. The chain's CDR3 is CASSYSEANTMEQYF. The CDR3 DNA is TGTGCCAGCAGTTATAGTGAGGCTAATACCATGGAGCAGTACTTC.

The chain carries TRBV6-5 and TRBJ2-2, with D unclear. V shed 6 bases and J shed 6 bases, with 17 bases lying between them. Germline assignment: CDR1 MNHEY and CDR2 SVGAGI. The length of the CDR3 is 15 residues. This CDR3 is CASRMGRSDPGELFF. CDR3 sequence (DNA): TGTGCCAGCAGGATGGGTCGATCGGACCCCGGGGAGCTGTTTTTT.

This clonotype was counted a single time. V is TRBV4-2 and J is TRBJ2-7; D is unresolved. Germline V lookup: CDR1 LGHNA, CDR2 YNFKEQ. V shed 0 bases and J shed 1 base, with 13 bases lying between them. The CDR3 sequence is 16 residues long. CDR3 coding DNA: TGTGCCAGCAGCCAAGAAGGGAAATCCCTGTCCTACGAGCAGTACTTC. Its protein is CASSQEGKSLSYEQYF.

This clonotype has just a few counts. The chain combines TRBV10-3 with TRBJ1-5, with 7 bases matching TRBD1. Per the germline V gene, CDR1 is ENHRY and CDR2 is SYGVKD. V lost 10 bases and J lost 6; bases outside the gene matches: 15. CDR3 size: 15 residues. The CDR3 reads CASSPPGQGVQPQHF. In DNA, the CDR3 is TGTGCCAGCAGCCCCCCGGGGCAGGGGGTTCAGCCCCAGCATTTT.

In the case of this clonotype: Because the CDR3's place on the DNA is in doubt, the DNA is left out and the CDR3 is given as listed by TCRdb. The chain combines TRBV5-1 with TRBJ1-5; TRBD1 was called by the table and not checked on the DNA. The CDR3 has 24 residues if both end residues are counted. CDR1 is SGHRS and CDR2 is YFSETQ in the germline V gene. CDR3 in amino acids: CASSLAAPVETQYFGPGSNQPQHF.

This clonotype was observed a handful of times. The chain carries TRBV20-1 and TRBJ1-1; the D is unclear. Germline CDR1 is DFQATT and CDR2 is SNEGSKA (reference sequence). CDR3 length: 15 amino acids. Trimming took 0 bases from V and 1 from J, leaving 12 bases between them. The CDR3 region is CSAREVEVGNTEAFF. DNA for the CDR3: TGCAGTGCTAGAGAGGTAGAGGTGGGGAACACTGAAGCTTTCTTT.

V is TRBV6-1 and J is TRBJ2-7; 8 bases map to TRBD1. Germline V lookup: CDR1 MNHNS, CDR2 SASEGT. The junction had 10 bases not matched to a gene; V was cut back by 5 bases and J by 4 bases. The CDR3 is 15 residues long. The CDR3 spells CASSPATGDWYEQYF. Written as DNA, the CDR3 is TGTGCCAGCAGTCCCGCGACAGGGGACTGGTACGAGCAGTACTTC.

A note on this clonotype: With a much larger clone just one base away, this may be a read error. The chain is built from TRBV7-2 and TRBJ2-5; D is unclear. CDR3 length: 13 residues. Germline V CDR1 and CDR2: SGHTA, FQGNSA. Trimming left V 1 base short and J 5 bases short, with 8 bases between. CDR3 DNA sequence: TGTGCCAGCAGCTTAGGGTGGATGGAGACCCAGTACTTC. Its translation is CASSLGWMETQYF.

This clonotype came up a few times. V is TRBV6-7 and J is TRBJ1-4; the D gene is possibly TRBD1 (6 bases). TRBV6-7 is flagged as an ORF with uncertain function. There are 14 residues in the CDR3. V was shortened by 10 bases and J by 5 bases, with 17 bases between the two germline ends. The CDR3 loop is CANSPGGPNEKLFF. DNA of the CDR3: TGTGCCAACTCGCCGGGGGGGCCGAATGAAAAACTGTTTTTT.

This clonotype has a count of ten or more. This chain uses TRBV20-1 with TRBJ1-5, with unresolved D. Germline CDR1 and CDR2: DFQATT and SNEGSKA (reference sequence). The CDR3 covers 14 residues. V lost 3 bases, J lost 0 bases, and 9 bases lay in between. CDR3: CSASEDRSNQPQHF. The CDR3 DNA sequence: TGCAGTGCTAGCGAGGACCGTAGCAATCAGCCCCAGCATTTT.

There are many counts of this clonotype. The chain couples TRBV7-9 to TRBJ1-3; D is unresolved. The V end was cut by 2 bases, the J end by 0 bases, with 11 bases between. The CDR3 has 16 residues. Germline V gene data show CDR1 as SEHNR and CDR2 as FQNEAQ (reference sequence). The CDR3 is CASSLSTRSSGNTIYF. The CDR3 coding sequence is TGTGCCAGCAGCTTAAGTACAAGAAGCTCTGGAAACACCATATATTTT.

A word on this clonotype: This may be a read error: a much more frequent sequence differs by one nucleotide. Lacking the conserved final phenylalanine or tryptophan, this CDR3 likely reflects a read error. The CDR3 nucleotides are TGCAGTGCTAGAGTCGGCAGGAGCAATCAGCCCCAGCATCTT. Encoded protein: CSARVGRSNQPQHL. V usage is TRBV20-1 and J usage is TRBJ1-5; D is unresolved. The CDR3 is 14 residues long. The germline V gene has CDR1 DFQATT and CDR2 SNEGSKA (reference sequence). V lost 1 base and J lost 1, with 8 bases in between.

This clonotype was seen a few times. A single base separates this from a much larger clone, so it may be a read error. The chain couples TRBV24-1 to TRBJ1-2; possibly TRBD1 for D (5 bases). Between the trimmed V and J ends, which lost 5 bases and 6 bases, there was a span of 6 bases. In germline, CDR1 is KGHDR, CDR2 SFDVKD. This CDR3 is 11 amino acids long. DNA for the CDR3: TGTGCCACCAGTGTAGGGGATGGCTACACCTTC. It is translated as CATSVGDGYTF.

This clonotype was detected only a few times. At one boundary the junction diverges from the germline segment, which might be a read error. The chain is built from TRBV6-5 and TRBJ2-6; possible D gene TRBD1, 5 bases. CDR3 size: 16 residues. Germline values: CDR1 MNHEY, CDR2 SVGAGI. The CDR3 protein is CASSLQIGSGANILTF. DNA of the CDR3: TGTGCCAGCAGTTTGCAGATCGGCTCTGGGGCCAACATCCTGACTTTC.

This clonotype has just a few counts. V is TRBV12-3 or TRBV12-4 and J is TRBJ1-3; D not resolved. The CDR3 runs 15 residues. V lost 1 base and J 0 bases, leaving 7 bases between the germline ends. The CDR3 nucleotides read TGTGCCAGCAGTTTAGTAACAATCTCTGGAAACACCATATATTTT. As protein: CASSLVTISGNTIYF.